Below are 27 T cell receptor beta chains sequenced from a single sample in a study of molecular identifiers for immune sequencing clone quantification (dated by TCRdb to between 2018 and 2020). Library preparation used PCR. The reads were generated on an Illumina HiSeq 4000. The raw public reads went through TCRdb reprocessing: fastp at Q25, MiXCR clone calling, in-frame beta chains kept. All rows with the same CDR3 protein become a single entry with the most common DNA and genes. Within this sample are 60,000 to 70,000 distinct CDR3 sequences, with roughly 18% of them counted one time only. Of the sample, approximately 1.5% is held by the ten largest clones. Sequencing was done on a sample of naive CD8+ T cells from blood, with Jurkat cell RNA spiked in. This specimen's cell subset or site label, interpreted: FACS-sorted CD8+CD4-CCR7+CD45RA+ naive T cells. The receptors here all came from a human donor in good health. Some libraries in this study had Jurkat cell RNA spiked in.

In regard to this clonotype: This may come from a read error, since a much larger clone is one base off. The chain links TRBV28 to TRBJ2-7; the match to TRBD2 covers 8 bases. Per germline, CDR1 MDHEN and CDR2 SYDVKM. The CDR3 has 15 residues. Trimming at V came to 3 bases and at J to 3 bases, leaving 7 bases not matched to a gene. Written as DNA, the CDR3 is TGTGCCAGCAGTTTCGAGGTAGCGGGAAGCTACGAGCAGTACTTC. Translated, it gives CASSFEVAGSYEQYF.

This clonotype came up a few times. V usage is TRBV5-4 and J usage is TRBJ2-7; possibly TRBD2 for D (5 bases). Germline CDR1 SGHNT, CDR2 YYREEE (reference sequence). The CDR3 has 12 amino acids. The V end lost 4 bases, the J end lost 6 bases, and 11 bases lay between the germline ends. CDR3 loop: CASSRESGEQYF. DNA for the CDR3: TGTGCCAGCAGCCGGGAATCGGGCGAGCAGTACTTC.

This clonotype was found many times. The rearrangement joins TRBV27 to TRBJ2-2, with 9 bases that match TRBD1. Germline V lookup: CDR1 MNHEY, CDR2 SMNVEV (reference sequence). The CDR3 is made up of 17 amino acids. With V trimmed by 3 bases and J by 3 bases, 8 bases remained unmatched. The CDR3 DNA reads as TGTGCCAGCAGTTTTAGCCTCGGGACAGGGTACACCGGGGAGCTGTTTTTT. It specifies CASSFSLGTGYTGELFF.

With regard to this clonotype: This could be a read error, since a much larger clone is one nucleotide away. The chain has TRBV5-4 and TRBJ2-2; D could derive from TRBD1 or TRBD2 (6 bases each). CDR1 is SGHNT, CDR2 YYREEE, per germline (reference sequence). This CDR3 has 13 amino acids. The CDR3 bases are TGTGCCAGCAGCTTGGTACAGGGCGGGGAGCTGCTTTTT. This encodes CASSLVQGGELLF.

The rearrangement links TRBV5-1 to TRBJ2-7; D is ambiguous. With 1 base removed from V and 3 bases from J, the gap between germline ends came to 5 bases. The CDR3 covers 12 residues. Germline values: CDR1 SGHRS, CDR2 YFSETQ. Here the CDR3 DNA reads TGCGCCAGCAGCTTGCTGGGCTACGAGCAGTACTTC. Its translation: CASSLLGYEQYF.

With regard to this clonotype: This may come from a read error, since a much larger clone is one base off. The J gene is TRBJ2-5, the V gene TRBV12-3 or TRBV12-4; 7 positions match TRBD1. The V gene end was trimmed by 3 bases and the J gene end by 0 bases; junction bases not matched to a gene: 7. This CDR3 has 16 amino acids. In DNA form, the CDR3 reads TGTGCCAGCAGTTTGATTGTCGGACAGGACCAAGAGACCCAGTACTTC. This codes for CASSLIVGQDQETQYF.

A note on this clonotype: This may be a read error: a much more frequent sequence differs by one nucleotide. The V gene is TRBV3-1, the J gene TRBJ2-2; 7 nucleotides agree with TRBD2. The CDR3 is 16 amino acids. Germline-derived CDR1 and CDR2 are LGHDT and YNNKEL (reference sequence). J was trimmed by 6 bases and V by 7 bases; bases with no gene match: 14. CDR3 bases: TGTGCCAGCATCCCCCTGGCGGGAGCGGTACCCGGGGAGCTGTTTTTT. Translation gives CASIPLAGAVPGELFF.

Only a few counts were recorded for this clonotype. V and J are TRBV12-3 or TRBV12-4 and TRBJ2-7; D ambiguous. V shed 11 bases and J shed 7 bases, with 15 bases lying between them. The CDR3 spans 11 residues. The CDR3 DNA reads as TGTGCCTCCTCCTGGCAAGGGGAGCAGTACTTC. Its protein is CASSWQGEQYF.

This clonotype has a count of ten or more. The chain combines TRBV6-6 with TRBJ1-5; 8 bases map to TRBD1. The ends lost 5 bases at V and 5 bases at J; junction bases unmatched: 5. Germline values: CDR1 MNHNY, CDR2 SVGAGI (reference sequence). The CDR3 contains 14 residues. This CDR3 is CASSRQGTDQPQHF. CDR3 bases: TGTGCCAGCAGTCGACAGGGGACGGATCAGCCCCAGCATTTT.

The table lists this clonotype with many counts. The chain has TRBV24-1 and TRBJ2-2; perhaps TRBD2 as D (5 bases). The germline V gene encodes CDR1 KGHDR and CDR2 SFDVKD. Trimming removed 3 bases from V and 8 bases from J, with 9 bases in between. The CDR3 runs 13 residues. CDR3 in DNA: TGTGCCACCAGTGATCTTGGAGGTGGGGAGCTGTTTTTT. Its translation is CATSDLGGGELFF.

Only a few counts were recorded for this clonotype. The V and J genes are TRBV7-9 and TRBJ2-1; 9 bases are a match to TRBD1. Germline V CDR1 and CDR2: SEHNR, FQNEAQ (reference sequence). V was pared by 3 bases and J by 3 bases, with 18 bases of the junction left unmatched. This CDR3 has 20 amino acids. CDR3 in DNA: TGTGCCAGCAGCTTTCCCAAACCGGGACAGGGAATGGGTCTCTACAATGAGCAGTTCTTC. It is translated as CASSFPKPGQGMGLYNEQFF.

This clonotype was detected only a few times. The CDR3 does not close with the conserved phenylalanine or tryptophan, likely indicating a read error. The CDR3, as DNA: TGTGCCAGCAGCCATTTAGGGGGGCAGGGGGCCTACGAGCAGTACCTC. This encodes CASSHLGGQGAYEQYL. This rearrangement joins TRBV27 to TRBJ2-7; a weak D match, TRBD1 (7 bases). V dropped 6 bases and J dropped 2 bases, with 20 bases sitting between them. Germline V gene data show CDR1 as MNHEY and CDR2 as SMNVEV (reference sequence). This CDR3 spans 16 amino acids.

This clonotype has ten or more counts. This rearrangement joins TRBV2 to TRBJ1-2; D gene uncertain. The CDR3 extends over 15 amino acids. Germline loops: CDR1 SNHLY, CDR2 FYNNEI. The germline V and J ends were trimmed by 2 bases and 0 bases, with 10 bases remaining between them. This chain's CDR3 is CASSETGRSNYGYTF. CDR3 in DNA: TGTGCCAGCAGTGAAACGGGCAGGTCTAACTATGGCTACACCTTC. Using reference TRBV2 and TRBJ1-2 for the parts outside the CDR3, the full variable domain is EPEVTQTPSHQVTQMGQEVILRCVPISNHLYFYWYRQILGQKVEFLVSFYNNEISEKSEIFDDQFSVERPDGSNFTLKIRSTKLEDSAMYFCASSETGRSNYGYTFGSGTRLTVV.

A single count supports this clonotype. Sequence at one end of the junction differs from germline and may be a read error. The gene calls are TRBV4-1 and TRBJ1-2, with D possibly TRBD1 on 5 matching bases. CDR3 length: 13 residues. The germline CDR1 and CDR2 sequences are MGHRA and YSYEKL. Here the CDR3 reads CASIQVDTYGYTF. CDR3 in DNA: TGCGCCAGCATCCAAGTGGACACTTATGGCTACACCTTC.

At least ten counts were recorded for this clonotype. The V and J genes are TRBV5-6 and TRBJ1-4, with TRBD1 as a possible D gene (5 bases). V was trimmed by 0 bases and J by 6 bases, leaving 6 bases between them. This CDR3 is built from 13 residues. Germline V gene data show CDR1 as SGHDT and CDR2 as YYEEEE. Here the CDR3 DNA reads TGTGCCAGCAGCTTGGCGGGGGATGAAAAACTGTTTTTT. Amino acid sequence: CASSLAGDEKLFF.

This clonotype was seen at least ten times. This rearrangement joins TRBV29-1 to TRBJ2-7, with TRBD1 matching over 8 bases. CDR1 and CDR2 (germline): SQVTM, ANQGSEA. The junction had 4 bases not matched to a gene; V was cut back by 0 bases and J by 3 bases. CDR3 length: 14 amino acids. The DNA for the CDR3 is TGCAGCGTTGAAGATCCGACAGGGGTCTACGAGCAGTACTTC. Translation: CSVEDPTGVYEQYF.

At least ten counts were recorded for this clonotype. The chain uses TRBV2 and TRBJ2-1; 7 nucleotides match TRBD2. The germline V gene encodes CDR1 SNHLY and CDR2 FYNNEI. The CDR3 is 14 amino acids. V was clipped by 3 bases and J by 6 bases; unmatched bases: 5. As DNA, the CDR3 is TGTGCCAGCAGTGAGTCGGGACTACTCAATGAGCAGTTCTTC. Translating gives CASSESGLLNEQFF.

Details on this clonotype: This may be a read error, as it is one base from a much larger clone. V is TRBV30 and J is TRBJ1-2; 10 bases are a match to TRBD1. Trimming at V came to 5 bases and at J to 8 bases, leaving 14 bases not matched to a gene. Germline V gene sequence: CDR1 GTSNPN, CDR2 SVGIG (reference sequence). The CDR3 runs to 15 residues. CDR3 residues: CAWAPPTGGSEGYTF. The CDR3 coding sequence is TGTGCCTGGGCTCCACCGACAGGGGGCTCGGAGGGCTACACCTTC. The full variable domain, in which reference TRBV30 and TRBJ1-2 provide the parts outside the CDR3, is SQTIHQWPATLVQPVGSPLSLECTVEGTSNPNLYWYRQAAGRGLQLLFYSVGIGQISSEVPQNLSASRPQDRQFILSSKKLLLSDSGFYLCAWAPPTGGSEGYTFGSGTRLTVV.

This clonotype was counted ten times or more. The chain joins TRBV20-1 to TRBJ2-7; a possible D gene is TRBD2 (5 bases). V was clipped by 2 bases and J by 6 bases, with 14 bases between them. The CDR3 covers 13 residues. CDR1 is DFQATT, CDR2 SNEGSKA, per germline (reference sequence). The CDR3 reads CSARILTGSEQYF. As DNA, the CDR3 is TGCAGTGCTAGAATCCTCACGGGGTCCGAGCAGTACTTC.

Ten or more counts support this clonotype. The chain is built from TRBV10-2 and TRBJ2-7; 8 bases are a match to TRBD1. The CDR3 has 14 amino acids. Germline lookup yields CDR1 WSHSY and CDR2 SAAADI. The ends lost 7 bases at V and 1 base at J; junction bases unmatched: 6. DNA for the CDR3: TGCGCCAGCATCGGGACAGGTCTTTCCTACGAGCAGTACTTC. Translation gives CASIGTGLSYEQYF.

In its sample, this clonotype was seen a few times. This could be a read error, since a much larger clone is one nucleotide away. The DNA for the CDR3 is TGTGCCATCAGGGGGGGCGGCAATCAGCCCCAGCATTTT. Its protein is CAIRGGGNQPQHF. The rearrangement links TRBV10-3 to TRBJ1-5; tentatively, D is TRBD1 (6 bases). Trimming pared 6 bases from V and 2 bases from J, leaving 8 bases between. Germline V gives CDR1 ENHRY, CDR2 SYGVKD. CDR3 length: 13 residues.

This clonotype was counted between two and nine times. The rearrangement uses TRBV9 and TRBJ1-2; 7 bases agree with TRBD1. Germline loops: CDR1 SGDLS, CDR2 YYNGEE. V trimming: 3 bases; J trimming: 4 bases; junction bases outside the gene matches: 12. The CDR3 contains 16 residues. The CDR3 DNA follows: TGTGCCAGCAGCGGAGGAACAGGGGTATTATTCTATGGCTACACCTTC. Amino acid sequence: CASSGGTGVLFYGYTF. Full variable domain (remainder filled in from reference TRBV9 and TRBJ1-2): DSGVTQTPKHLITATGQRVTLRCSPRSGDLSVYWYQQSLDQGLQFLIQYYNGEERAKGNILERFSAQQFPDLHSELNLSSLELGDSALYFCASSGGTGVLFYGYTFGSGTRLTVV.

This clonotype was counted at least ten times. The rearrangement joins TRBV27 to TRBJ1-2, with unresolved D. The CDR3 loop spans 15 amino acids. Deletions cut 5 bases from V and 2 bases from J, with 15 bases between. Germline CDR1 is MNHEY and CDR2 is SMNVEV (reference sequence). In nucleotides, the CDR3 is TGTGCCAGCAGTCCCCAGGTACTGCCGAACTATGGCTACACCTTC. This codes for CASSPQVLPNYGYTF.

Comment on this clonotype: A single base separates this from a much larger clone, so it may be a read error. V and J are TRBV5-3 and TRBJ1-1; possibly TRBD1 for D (6 bases). TRBV5-3 is classed as an ORF, of uncertain function. The CDR3 extends over 16 amino acids. CDR3 protein: CASSWGAGVSLAEAFF. CDR3 bases: TGTGCCAGCAGCTGGGGGGCAGGGGTATCATTAGCTGAAGCTTTCTTT.

Concerning this clonotype: This may arise from a read error, as a much more abundant clone is one base away. The J gene is TRBJ2-1, the V gene TRBV6-5; 11 bases agree with TRBD2. The CDR3 covers 15 residues. The V segment lost 6 bases and the J segment 7 bases; nucleotides outside the gene matches: 8. Germline assignment: CDR1 MNHEY and CDR2 SVGAGI. CDR3 sequence reads: CASRIAGGLGNEQFF. CDR3 DNA: TGTGCCAGCAGAATAGCGGGAGGGCTGGGGAATGAGCAGTTCTTC.

This clonotype was picked up many times. The chain carries TRBV10-2 and TRBJ1-1; unclear D gene. The CDR3 has 13 amino acids. Germline V CDR1 and CDR2: WSHSY, SAAADI. The germline V and J ends were trimmed by 5 bases and 5 bases, with 12 bases remaining between them. For the CDR3, the DNA is TGCGCCAGCAGTACCGGAATCGGGACTGAAGCTTTCTTT. This encodes CASSTGIGTEAFF.

This clonotype was seen ten or more times. This sequence joins TRBV6-2 or TRBV6-3 and TRBJ2-2, with TRBD2 matching over 10 bases. This CDR3 has 19 amino acids. Germline V gene lookup returns CDR1 MNHEY and CDR2 SVGEGT. The V and J ends lost 0 bases and 5 bases, in that order; junction bases with no gene match: 12. This CDR3 is CASSYSLPLAGVFTGELFF. CDR3 nucleotides: TGTGCCAGCAGTTACTCGTTACCCCTAGCGGGAGTGTTTACCGGGGAGCTGTTTTTT.